This T cell receptor beta chain was sequenced during a study of blood T cell repertoires in COVID-19. About the study: Some COVID-19 samples were acute and others convalescent; all came from the United States, Italy and Spain. Nucleic acid was either cDNA or gDNA, and it came from T cells, B-cell-depleted T cells, or PBMCs.

As originally analysed: Amplified reference gene primers provided the basis for estimating nucleated cell counts. Produced via immunoSEQ multiplex PCR; TCRdb's table is partial and in-frame only. For V, J and clone size, that table is used; D and trimming come from the DNA. The data hold approximately 260,000 clones, with 70% to 85% observed a single time. The germline gives CDR1 SGHTA, CDR2 FQGTGA. V lost 4 bases and J 1 base, leaving 8 bases between the germline ends. CDR3 length equals 14 residues. Sample: peripheral blood. The chain is built from TRBV7-3 and TRBJ1-3; D may be TRBD1 (6 bases). The origin of this receptor is a woman of 80 years or more with acute or convalescent COVID-19. CDR3: CASSSTGSGNTIYF. In DNA, the CDR3 is TGTGCCAGCAGCTCGACAGGTTCTGGAAACACCATATATTTT.